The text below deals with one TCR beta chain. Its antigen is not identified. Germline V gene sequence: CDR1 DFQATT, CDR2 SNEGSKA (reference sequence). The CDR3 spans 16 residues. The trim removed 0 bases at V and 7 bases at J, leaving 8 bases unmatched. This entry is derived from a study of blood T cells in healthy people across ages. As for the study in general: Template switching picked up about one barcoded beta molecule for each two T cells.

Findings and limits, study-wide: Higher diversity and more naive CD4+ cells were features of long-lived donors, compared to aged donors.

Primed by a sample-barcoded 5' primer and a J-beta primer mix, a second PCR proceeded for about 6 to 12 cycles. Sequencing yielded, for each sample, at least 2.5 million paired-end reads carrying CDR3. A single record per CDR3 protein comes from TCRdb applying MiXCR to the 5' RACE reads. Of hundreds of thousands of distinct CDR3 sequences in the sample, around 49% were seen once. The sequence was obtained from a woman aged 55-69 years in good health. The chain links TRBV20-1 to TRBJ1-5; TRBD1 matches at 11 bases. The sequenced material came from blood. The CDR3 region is CSARDLDRGLEQPQHF. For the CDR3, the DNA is TGCAGTGCTAGAGATCTGGACAGGGGGCTGGAACAGCCCCAGCATTTT.